A selection of T cell receptor beta chains follows, all from one sample in a study of blood T cell repertoires in COVID-19. Profiling relied on immunoSEQ multiplex PCR, and the TCRdb table lists in-frame clones only, not all of them. The data hold about 42,000 clones, with 70% to 90% observed a single time. Sample: peripheral blood. The source is a human donor in a cohort sampled during active COVID-19. The CDR3 runs from the conserved cysteine through the conserved F or W. A row's size may be missing; if present it is once, few, many or a size class.

clone size: NA
V gene: TRBV27
CDR3 protein: CASSLTGTGYPGNTIYF

clone size: NA
V gene: TRBV18
CDR3 protein: CASSQTFGGPSTDTQYF

clone size: once
V gene: TRBV7-6
CDR3 protein: CASSSLTGNGSTEAFF

clone size: NA
V gene: TRBV5-1
CDR3 protein: CASSPQTGVYGYTF

clone size: NA
V gene: TRBV7-9
CDR3 protein: CASSVHGGKNEKLFF

clone size: NA
V gene: TRBV5-1
CDR3 protein: CASWRGWGSYNEQFF

clone size: NA
V gene: TRBV7-9
CDR3 protein: CASSSSISRGNTIYF

clone size: NA
V gene: TRBV19
CDR3 protein: CASRDRGQGNTEAFF

clone size: NA
V gene: TRBV6-4
CDR3 protein: CASSVGQGFGTQYF

clone size: NA
V gene: TRBV7-9
CDR3 protein: CASSLTDSFNEQFF

clone size: NA
V gene: TRBV4-3
CDR3 protein: CASSQDFGLAGRNEQFF

clone size: NA
V gene: TRBV4-2
CDR3 protein: CASSQGDKSYEQYF

clone size: NA
V gene: TRBV7-2
CDR3 protein: CASSYTWSSYNSPLHF

clone size: NA
V gene: TRBV27
CDR3 protein: CASSFQGSHNEQFF

clone size: NA
V gene: TRBV24-1
CDR3 protein: CATSAPQGLADQETQYF

clone size: NA
V gene: TRBV7-2
CDR3 protein: CASSPGTGREKLFF

clone size: NA
V gene: TRBV30
CDR3 protein: CAWSVFPTGEGDGYTF

clone size: NA
V gene: TRBV5-1
CDR3 protein: CASSQGDPGTDTQYF

clone size: few
V gene: TRBV9
CDR3 protein: CASSQGTSGRETQYF

clone size: once
V gene: TRBV30
CDR3 protein: CAWSEMSEQPQHF

clone size: NA
V gene: TRBV12-3/TRBV12-4
CDR3 protein: CASSPWSAYEQYF

clone size: once
V gene: TRBV6-2/TRBV6-3
CDR3 protein: CASSYDITDTQYF

clone size: NA
V gene: TRBV29-1
CDR3 protein: CSVPGGTSGVDEQFF

clone size: NA
V gene: TRBV28
CDR3 protein: CASSSSRTVRREQYF

clone size: NA
V gene: TRBV28
CDR3 protein: CASRRQVDGYTF

clone size: NA
V gene: TRBV5-4
CDR3 protein: CASSGGSWDSGNTIYF

clone size: few
V gene: TRBV4-2
CDR3 protein: CASSQKTDSYEQYF

clone size: NA
V gene: TRBV9
CDR3 protein: CASSPWTGPSGNTIYF

clone size: NA
V gene: TRBV4-1
CDR3 protein: CASSQSRGSSSASSSGNTIYF

clone size: NA
V gene: TRBV11-2
CDR3 protein: CASSLSTGGQETQYF

clone size: NA
V gene: TRBV9
CDR3 protein: CASSVEGRGVYEQYF

clone size: once
V gene: TRBV30
CDR3 protein: CAGDNYGYTF

clone size: NA
V gene: TRBV7-2
CDR3 protein: CASSFTGGNTEAFF

clone size: NA
V gene: TRBV10-3
CDR3 protein: CAISDLAGTYEQFF

clone size: NA
V gene: TRBV14
CDR3 protein: CASSQDVGRGDSPLHF

clone size: few
V gene: TRBV2
CDR3 protein: CASRDRVGETQYF

clone size: NA
V gene: TRBV6-5
CDR3 protein: CASRRGLFTEAFF